This section outlines one TCR beta chain sequence together with its context. Its target is not known. Samples came from axillary lymph nodes draining the breast cancer. The source of the sample is a study of breast tumors, draining lymph nodes, adjacent tissues. Overall study findings and caveats: Findings are consistent with lymph node origin and intratumoral expansion of most tumor T cells. Tumor TCR diversity was below lymph nodes but above nontumor tissue.

Each CDR3 protein is one row after TCRdb ran MiXCR on the multiplex PCR reads. The table records a few hundred thousand distinct CDR3 sequences, less than 40% of them present only once. CDR1 and CDR2 (germline): MNHEY, SMNVEV (reference sequence). V shed 5 bases and J 7 bases; nucleotides not matched to a gene: 11. The CDR3 is 15 amino acids. This rearrangement joins TRBV27 to TRBJ2-1, with 7 positions matching TRBD1. The clonotype originates from a female donor with breast cancer. Some clones in this sample may be carry-over from other donors' samples. Material: axillary lymph node tissue. The CDR3 reads CASSHRQGQRNEQFF. The CDR3 region has the DNA TGTGCCAGCAGTCACAGACAGGGCCAGAGGAATGAGCAGTTCTTC.